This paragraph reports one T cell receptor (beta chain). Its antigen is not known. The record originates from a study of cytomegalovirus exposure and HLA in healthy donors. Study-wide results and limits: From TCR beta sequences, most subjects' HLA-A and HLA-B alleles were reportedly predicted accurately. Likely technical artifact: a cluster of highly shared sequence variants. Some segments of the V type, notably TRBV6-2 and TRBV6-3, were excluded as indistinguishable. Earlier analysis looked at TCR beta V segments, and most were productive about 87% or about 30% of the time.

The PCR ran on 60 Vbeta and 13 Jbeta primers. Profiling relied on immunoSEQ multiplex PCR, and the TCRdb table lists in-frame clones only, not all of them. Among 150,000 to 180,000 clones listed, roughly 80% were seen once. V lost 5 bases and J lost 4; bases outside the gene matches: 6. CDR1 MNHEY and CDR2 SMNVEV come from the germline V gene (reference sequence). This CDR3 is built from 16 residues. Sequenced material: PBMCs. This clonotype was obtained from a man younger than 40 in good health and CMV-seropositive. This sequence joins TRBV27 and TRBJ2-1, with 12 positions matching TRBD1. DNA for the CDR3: TGTGCCAGCAGTCCGGGACAGGGGGCGCCATACAATGAGCAGTTCTTC. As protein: CASSPGQGAPYNEQFF.